The 6 T cell receptor beta chains given below trace back to one sample, sequenced in a study of blood T cell repertoires in COVID-19. TCRdb's table, derived via immunoSEQ multiplex PCR, lists solely in-frame clones and lacks some. Of 200,000 to 250,000 clones listed, approximately 83% are singletons. Sequences were obtained from PBMCs or T cells enriched from blood (not recorded which). The receptors come from a woman between 40 and 55 years old with acute COVID-19.

V is TRBV6-6 and J is TRBJ1-1, with a weak D call TRBD1 (5 bases). Germline V gene data show CDR1 as MNHNY and CDR2 as SVGAGI (reference sequence). V lost 4 bases to trimming and J lost 6 bases, with 9 bases between them. The CDR3 covers 12 residues. CDR3 amino acids: CASSWGGSEAFF. In DNA, the CDR3 is TGTGCCAGCAGTTGGGGGGGGTCTGAAGCTTTCTTT.

V is TRBV29-1 and J is TRBJ1-2; TRBD1 aligns across 8 bases. With 7 bases clipped from V and 5 bases from J, the junction kept 3 bases outside the gene matches. Germline V gene lookup returns CDR1 SQVTM and CDR2 ANQGSEA. The CDR3 runs to 11 residues. As DNA, the CDR3 is TGCAGCGCGGGACAGGATTATGGCTACACCTTC. Its protein is CSAGQDYGYTF.

J is TRBJ1-1 and V is TRBV6-1; D ambiguous. Germline-derived CDR1 and CDR2 are MNHNS and SASEGT. Trimming removed 3 bases at V and 1 base at J, with 12 bases between. The CDR3 loop spans 15 amino acids. The CDR3 loop is CASSEGAKRNTEAFF. DNA for the CDR3: TGTGCCAGCAGTGAGGGAGCCAAGAGGAACACTGAAGCTTTCTTT.

This sequence joins TRBV6-5 and TRBJ2-7, with D uncertain. The germline CDR1 and CDR2 sequences are MNHEY and SVGAGI. V shed 4 bases and J shed 5 bases, with 9 bases lying between them. This CDR3 is built from 12 residues. Written as DNA, the CDR3 is TGTGCCAGCAGTTTAAACTTCGACGAGCAGTACTTC. Residues: CASSLNFDEQYF.

The rearrangement links TRBV27 to TRBJ2-1, with 11 positions matching TRBD2. V lost 3 bases to trimming and J lost 6 bases; unmatched junction nucleotides: 1. Germline V CDR1 and CDR2: MNHEY, SMNVEV (reference sequence). The CDR3 extends over 14 amino acids. CDR3 residues: CASSFLAGGNEQFF. The CDR3 DNA reads TGTGCCAGCAGTTTTCTAGCGGGAGGCAATGAGCAGTTCTTC.

The rearrangement joins TRBV5-1 to TRBJ1-6; 9 positions match TRBD1. V gave up 3 bases and J gave up 10 bases; unmatched junction bases: 5. This CDR3 has 14 residues. Germline loops: CDR1 SGHRS, CDR2 YFSETQ. CDR3: CASSSGTGKSPLHF. The DNA for the CDR3 is TGCGCCAGCAGCTCGGGGACAGGGAAGTCACCCCTCCACTTT.